This T cell receptor (beta chain) appears in the sequencing data of a study of PD-L1 blockade in urothelial cancer. In the study overall: Blood was evaluated 3 weeks (second dose) and 6 weeks after therapy began.

This clone was seen repeatedly, ten times or more. The target antigen is unknown. Urothelial carcinoma in patients was locally advanced or metastatic. TCR analog templates of synthetic origin were spiked into each PCR. The method was immunoSEQ multiplex PCR; TCRdb's version includes in-frame clones alone and lacks a portion of them. Seen here are about 110,000 clones, about 85% observed once, and the top ten hold 2.4%. The study, taken as a whole, reports: Tumor-associated blood clones were expanded more by durable-benefit patients at 3 weeks.

The TCR was taken from a man aged 45-65 years with urothelial cancer. This material consisted of PBMCs, taken around atezolizumab (anti-PD-L1) treatment.

The CDR3 region is CASSSGPSQYF. In DNA form, the CDR3 reads TGTGCCAGCAGCTCAGGGCCCTCTCAGTACTTC. The V gene is TRBV14, the J gene TRBJ2-7; D might be TRBD1 (5 bases). V lost 5 bases to trimming and J lost 10 bases, with 12 bases between them. The CDR3 is made up of 11 amino acids. Germline CDR1 and CDR2: SGHDN and FVKESK.